The sequence of this TCR beta chain was determined in a study of cytomegalovirus exposure and HLA in healthy donors. PCR employed 60 Vbeta and 13 Jbeta primers. Generated by immunoSEQ multiplex PCR, the TCRdb table keeps only in-frame clones and is missing some. The sample gives over 200,000 clones, approximately 90% of which show up once; about 1% is in the top ten. Germline V CDR1 and CDR2: SGDLS, YYNGEE. Trimming left V 0 bases short and J 2 bases short, with 13 bases between. The CDR3 consists of 16 residues. This TCR was recovered from a woman younger than 35 in good health and CMV-seronegative. The rearrangement joins TRBV9 to TRBJ2-3, with TRBD2 as a possible D gene (6 bases). Input material: PBMCs. The CDR3 sequence is CASSVVDSGYTDTQYF. Written as DNA, the CDR3 is TGTGCCAGCAGCGTAGTTGATAGCGGATACACAGATACGCAGTATTTT.